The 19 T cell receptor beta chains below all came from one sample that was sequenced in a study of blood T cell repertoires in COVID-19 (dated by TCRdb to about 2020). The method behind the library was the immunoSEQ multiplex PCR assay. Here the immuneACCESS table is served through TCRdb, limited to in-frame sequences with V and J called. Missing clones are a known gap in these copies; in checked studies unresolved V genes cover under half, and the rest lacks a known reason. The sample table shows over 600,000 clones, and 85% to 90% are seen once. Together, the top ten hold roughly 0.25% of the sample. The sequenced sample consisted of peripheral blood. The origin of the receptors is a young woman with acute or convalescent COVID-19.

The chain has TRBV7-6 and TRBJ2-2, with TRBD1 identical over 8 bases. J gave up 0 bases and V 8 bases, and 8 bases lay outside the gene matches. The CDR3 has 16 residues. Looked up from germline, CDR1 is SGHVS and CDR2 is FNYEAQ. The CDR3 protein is CASRATGVANTGELFF. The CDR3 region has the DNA TGTGCCAGCCGGGCGACAGGGGTCGCGAACACCGGGGAGCTGTTTTTT.

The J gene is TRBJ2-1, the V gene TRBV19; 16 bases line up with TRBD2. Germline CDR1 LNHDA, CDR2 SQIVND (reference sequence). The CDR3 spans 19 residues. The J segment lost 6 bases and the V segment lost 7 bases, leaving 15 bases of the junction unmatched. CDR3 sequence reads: CASTLTGTSGGAWSNEQFF. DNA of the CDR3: TGTGCCAGTACGCTTACCGGGACTAGCGGGGGGGCATGGAGCAATGAGCAGTTCTTC.

Written as DNA, the CDR3 is TGTGCTATATACCCCGGTTTTAGCGGCTACGAGCAGTACTTC. It specifies CAIYPGFSGYEQYF. The chain couples TRBV7-9 to TRBJ2-7; D is possibly TRBD2 (6 bases). Per germline, CDR1 SEHNR and CDR2 FQNEAQ (reference sequence). This CDR3 region has 14 residues. Variable domain in full (rest from reference TRBV7-9 and TRBJ2-7): DTGVSQNPRHKITKRGQNVTFRCDPISEHNRLYWYRQTLGQGPEFLTYFQNEAQLEKSRLLSDRFSAERPKGSFSTLEIQRTEQGDSAMYLCAIYPGFSGYEQYFGPGTRLTVT.

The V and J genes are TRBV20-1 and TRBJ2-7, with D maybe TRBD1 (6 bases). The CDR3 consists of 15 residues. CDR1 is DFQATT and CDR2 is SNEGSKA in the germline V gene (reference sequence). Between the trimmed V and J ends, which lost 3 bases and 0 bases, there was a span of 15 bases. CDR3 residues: CSASADSYPSYEQYF. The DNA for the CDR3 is TGCAGTGCTAGTGCGGACAGTTACCCCTCCTACGAGCAGTACTTC.

CDR3 amino acids: CASSLSNLNTEAFF. CDR3 in DNA: TGTGCCAGCAGCTTAAGCAACCTGAACACTGAAGCTTTCTTT. V and J are TRBV7-2 and TRBJ1-1, with D hard to call. This CDR3 comprises 14 residues. CDR1 is SGHTA, CDR2 FQGNSA, per germline. The V and J ends lost 2 bases and 0 bases respectively, with 7 bases between them.

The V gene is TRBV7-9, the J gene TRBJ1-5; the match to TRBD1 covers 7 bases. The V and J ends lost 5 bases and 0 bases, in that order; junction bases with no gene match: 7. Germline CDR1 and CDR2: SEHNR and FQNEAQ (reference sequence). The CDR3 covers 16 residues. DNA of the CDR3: TGTGCCAGCAGCATCACAGGGGTCGATAGCAATCAGCCCCAGCATTTT. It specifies CASSITGVDSNQPQHF. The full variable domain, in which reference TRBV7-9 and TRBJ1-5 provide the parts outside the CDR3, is DTGVSQNPRHKITKRGQNVTFRCDPISEHNRLYWYRQTLGQGPEFLTYFQNEAQLEKSRLLSDRFSAERPKGSFSTLEIQRTEQGDSAMYLCASSITGVDSNQPQHFGDGTRLSIL.

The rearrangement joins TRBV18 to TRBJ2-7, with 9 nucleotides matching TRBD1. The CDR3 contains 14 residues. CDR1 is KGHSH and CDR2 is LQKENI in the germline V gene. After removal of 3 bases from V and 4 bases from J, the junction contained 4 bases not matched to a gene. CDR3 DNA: TGTGCCAGCTCACCCGGGACAGGGTCGTACGAGCAGTACTTC. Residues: CASSPGTGSYEQYF.

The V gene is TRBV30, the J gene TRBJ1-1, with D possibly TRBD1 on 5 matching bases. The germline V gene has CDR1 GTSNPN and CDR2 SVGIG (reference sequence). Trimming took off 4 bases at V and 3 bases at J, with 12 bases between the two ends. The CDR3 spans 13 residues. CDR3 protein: CAWIQGAYTEAFF. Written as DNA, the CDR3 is TGTGCCTGGATCCAGGGTGCGTACACTGAAGCTTTCTTT.

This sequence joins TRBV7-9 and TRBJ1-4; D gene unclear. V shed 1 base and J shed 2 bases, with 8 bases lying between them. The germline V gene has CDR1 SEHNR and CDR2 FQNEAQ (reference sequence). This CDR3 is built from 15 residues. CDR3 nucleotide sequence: TGTGCCAGCAGCTTAGTCGGAGAGACTAATGAAAAACTGTTTTTT. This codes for CASSLVGETNEKLFF.

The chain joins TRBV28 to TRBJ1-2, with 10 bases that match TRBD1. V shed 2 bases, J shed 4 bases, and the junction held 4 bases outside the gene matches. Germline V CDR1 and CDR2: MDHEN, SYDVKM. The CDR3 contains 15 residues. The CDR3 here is CASSLPGQGSYGYTF. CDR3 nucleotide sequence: TGTGCCAGCAGTTTACCGGGACAGGGGAGCTATGGCTACACCTTC.

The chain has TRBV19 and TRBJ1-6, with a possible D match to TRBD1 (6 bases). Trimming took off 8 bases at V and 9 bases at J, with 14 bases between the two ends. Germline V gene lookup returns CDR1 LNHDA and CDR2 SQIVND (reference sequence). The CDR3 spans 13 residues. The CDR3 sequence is CASSGVEGSPLHF. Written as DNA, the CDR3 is TGTGCCAGTTCAGGGGTAGAGGGTTCACCCCTCCACTTT.

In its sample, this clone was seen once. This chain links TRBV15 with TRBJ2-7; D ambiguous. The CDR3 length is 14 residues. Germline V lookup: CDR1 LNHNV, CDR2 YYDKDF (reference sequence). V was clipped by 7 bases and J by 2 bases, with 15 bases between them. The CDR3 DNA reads TGTGCCACCACCCCTCGGGTTGGAACCTACGAGCAGTACTTC. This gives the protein CATTPRVGTYEQYF.

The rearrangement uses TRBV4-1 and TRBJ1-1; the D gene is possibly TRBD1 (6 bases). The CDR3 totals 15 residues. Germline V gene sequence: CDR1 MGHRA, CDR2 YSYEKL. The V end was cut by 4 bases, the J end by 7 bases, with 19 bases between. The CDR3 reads CASSLPTQGVGEAFF. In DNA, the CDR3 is TGCGCCAGCAGCCTTCCTACACAGGGTGTGGGTGAAGCTTTCTTT.

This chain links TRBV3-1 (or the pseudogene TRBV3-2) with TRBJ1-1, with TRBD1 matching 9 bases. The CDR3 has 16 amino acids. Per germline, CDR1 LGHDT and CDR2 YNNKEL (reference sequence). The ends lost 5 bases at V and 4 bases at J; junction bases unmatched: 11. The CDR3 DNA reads TGTGCCAGCAGCTCCGGGACAGGGTTACGTGGCACTGAAGCTTTCTTT. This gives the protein CASSSGTGLRGTEAFF.

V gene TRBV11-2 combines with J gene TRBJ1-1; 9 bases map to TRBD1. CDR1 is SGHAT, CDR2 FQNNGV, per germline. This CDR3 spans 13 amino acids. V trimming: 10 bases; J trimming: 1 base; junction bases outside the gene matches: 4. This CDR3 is CAIAGQGNTEAFF. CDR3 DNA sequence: TGTGCCATCGCGGGACAGGGGAACACTGAAGCTTTCTTT.

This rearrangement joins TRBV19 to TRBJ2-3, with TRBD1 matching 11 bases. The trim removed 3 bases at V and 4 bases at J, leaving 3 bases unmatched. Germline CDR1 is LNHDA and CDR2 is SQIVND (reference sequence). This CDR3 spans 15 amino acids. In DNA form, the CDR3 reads TGTGCCAGTAGTATTGGGGACAGGGGGGCAGATACGCAGTATTTT. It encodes CASSIGDRGADTQYF.

DNA for the CDR3: TGTGCCAGCAGAGGGGTGGGACAGGGGGACACCGGGGAGCTGTTTTTT. Its protein is CASRGVGQGDTGELFF. This chain joins TRBV21-1 and TRBJ2-2; TRBD1, the table's D call, lacks a check against the DNA. TRBV21-1 is a listed pseudogene. CDR3 length equals 16 residues.

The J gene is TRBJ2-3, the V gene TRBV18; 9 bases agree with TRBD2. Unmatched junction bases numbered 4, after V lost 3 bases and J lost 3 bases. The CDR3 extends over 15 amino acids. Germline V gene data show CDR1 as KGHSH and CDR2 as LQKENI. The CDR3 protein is CASSPGLAGTDTQYF. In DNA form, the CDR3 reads TGTGCCAGCTCACCGGGACTAGCTGGTACAGATACGCAGTATTTT.

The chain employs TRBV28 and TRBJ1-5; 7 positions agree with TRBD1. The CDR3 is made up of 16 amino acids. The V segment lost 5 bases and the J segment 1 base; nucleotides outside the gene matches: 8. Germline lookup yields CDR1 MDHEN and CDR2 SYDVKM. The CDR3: CASSPWTGSSNQPQHF. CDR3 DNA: TGTGCCAGCAGTCCTTGGACAGGATCGAGCAATCAGCCCCAGCATTTT.